This T cell receptor (beta chain) was documented in a study of T-cell reconstitution after alpha-beta-depleted transplantation in children. The CDR3 is 16 residues long. V gave up 0 bases and J gave up 2 bases; unmatched junction bases: 3. Germline-derived CDR1 and CDR2 are MNHEY and SVGAGI. For TCRbeta, the library was prepared with unique molecular identifiers. TCRdb ran MiXCR on the PCR reads and lists one entry per CDR3 protein. The table lists roughly 180,000 distinct CDR3 sequences, 11% of them singletons. Regarding the study as a whole: In some patients, recipient T cells and intrathymic progenitors surviving conditioning explained high day-60 diversity. A year had passed since transplant, and T-cell counts and diversity by then came mostly from newly produced T cells. The study reportedly traced alpha-beta T cells about two months after transplant to several hundred expanded graft clones.

This clonotype was observed at least ten times. Its antigen is not identified. The source of this sequence is a boy under 10 years old with acute myeloid leukemia, due to receive a stem cell transplant. The specimen comprised PBMCs, sampled before TCRalphabeta/CD19-depleted stem cell transplant. The gene calls are TRBV6-5 and TRBJ2-5; 10 nucleotides align to TRBD2. CDR3 region: CASSYSGLATQETQYF. As DNA, the CDR3 is TGTGCCAGCAGTTACTCGGGACTAGCGACGCAAGAGACCCAGTACTTC.